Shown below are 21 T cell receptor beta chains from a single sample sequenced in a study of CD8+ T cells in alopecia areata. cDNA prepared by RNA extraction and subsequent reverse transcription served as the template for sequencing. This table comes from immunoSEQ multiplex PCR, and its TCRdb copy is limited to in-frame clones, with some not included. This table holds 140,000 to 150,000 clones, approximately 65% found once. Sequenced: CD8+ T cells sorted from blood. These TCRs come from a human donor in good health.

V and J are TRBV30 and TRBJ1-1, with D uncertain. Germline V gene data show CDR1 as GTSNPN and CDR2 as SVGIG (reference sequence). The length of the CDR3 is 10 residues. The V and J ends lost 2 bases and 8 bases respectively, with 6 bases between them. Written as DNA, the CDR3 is TGTGCCTGGAGTTTACAAGAAGCTTTCTTT. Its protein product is CAWSLQEAFF.

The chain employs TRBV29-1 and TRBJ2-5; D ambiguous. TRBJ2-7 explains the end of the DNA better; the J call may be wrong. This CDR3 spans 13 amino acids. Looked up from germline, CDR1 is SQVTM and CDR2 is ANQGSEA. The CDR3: CSVAGGGRYEQYF. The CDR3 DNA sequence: TGCAGCGTTGCGGGTGGCGGTCGCTACGAGCAGTACTTC.

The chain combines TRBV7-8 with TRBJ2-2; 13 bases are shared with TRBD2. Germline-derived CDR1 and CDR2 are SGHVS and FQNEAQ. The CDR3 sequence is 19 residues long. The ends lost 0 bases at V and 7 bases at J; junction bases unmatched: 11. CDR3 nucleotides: TGTGCCAGCAGCTTAGCGCTAATTATACTAGCGGGAGGGCACGGGGAGCTGTTTTTT. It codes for CASSLALIILAGGHGELFF.

The CDR3 loop is CASSFSLGEQYF. The CDR3 nucleotides are TGTGCCAGCAGCTTCAGCCTGGGCGAGCAGTACTTC. The chain joins TRBV5-4 to TRBJ2-7, with no clear D. Trimming took off 2 bases at V and 6 bases at J, with 9 bases between the two ends. The CDR3 extends over 12 amino acids. In germline, CDR1 is SGHNT, CDR2 YYREEE (reference sequence).

In DNA form, the CDR3 reads TGTGCCAGCACCGGACTCGAGCAGTACTTC. It translates to CASTGLEQYF. The V call is TRBV2, the J call TRBJ2-7; the D gene is possibly TRBD2 (5 bases). This CDR3 contains 10 residues. From germline, CDR1 is SNHLY and CDR2 FYNNEI. Trimming shortened V by 7 bases and J by 6 bases, and 7 bases separated the two germline ends.

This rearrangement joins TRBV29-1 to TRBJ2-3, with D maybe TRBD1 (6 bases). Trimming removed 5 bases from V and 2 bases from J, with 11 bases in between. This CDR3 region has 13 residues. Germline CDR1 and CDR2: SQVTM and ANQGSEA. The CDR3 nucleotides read TGCAGCGTTCGGGACAACTACACAGATACGCAGTATTTT. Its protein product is CSVRDNYTDTQYF.

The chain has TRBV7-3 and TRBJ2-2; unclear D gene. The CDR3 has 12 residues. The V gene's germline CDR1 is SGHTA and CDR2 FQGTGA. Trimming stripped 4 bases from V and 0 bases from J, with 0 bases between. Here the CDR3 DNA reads TGTGCCAGCAGCTCGAACACCGGGGAGCTGTTTTTT. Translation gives CASSSNTGELFF.

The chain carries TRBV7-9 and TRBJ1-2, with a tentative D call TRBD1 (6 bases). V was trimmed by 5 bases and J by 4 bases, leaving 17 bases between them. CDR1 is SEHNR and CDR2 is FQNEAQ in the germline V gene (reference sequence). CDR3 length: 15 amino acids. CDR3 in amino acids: CASSISGTTPYGYTF. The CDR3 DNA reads TGTGCCAGCAGCATCTCCGGGACAACCCCCTATGGCTACACCTTC.

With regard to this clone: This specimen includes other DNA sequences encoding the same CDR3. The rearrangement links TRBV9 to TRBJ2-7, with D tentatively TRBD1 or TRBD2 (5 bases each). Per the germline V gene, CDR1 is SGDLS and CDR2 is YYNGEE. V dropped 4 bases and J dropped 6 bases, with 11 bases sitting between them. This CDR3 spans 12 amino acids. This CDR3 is CASSPQGREQYF. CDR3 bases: TGTGCCAGCAGCCCCCAGGGACGCGAGCAGTACTTC.

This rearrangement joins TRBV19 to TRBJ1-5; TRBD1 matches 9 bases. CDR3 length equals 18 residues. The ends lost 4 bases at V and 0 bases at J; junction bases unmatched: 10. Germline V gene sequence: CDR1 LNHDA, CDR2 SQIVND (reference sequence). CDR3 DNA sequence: TGTGCCAGTAGTACGACAGGGGGATTCTTGTATAGCAATCAGCCCCAGCATTTT. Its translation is CASSTTGGFLYSNQPQHF.

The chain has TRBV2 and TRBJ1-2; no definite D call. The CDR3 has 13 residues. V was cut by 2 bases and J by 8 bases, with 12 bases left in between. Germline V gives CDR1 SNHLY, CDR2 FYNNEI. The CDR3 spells CASSESFGEGYTF. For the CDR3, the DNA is TGTGCCAGCAGTGAATCATTTGGGGAAGGCTACACCTTC. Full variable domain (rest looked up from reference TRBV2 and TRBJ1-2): EPEVTQTPSHQVTQMGQEVILRCVPISNHLYFYWYRQILGQKVEFLVSFYNNEISEKSEIFDDQFSVERPDGSNFTLKIRSTKLEDSAMYFCASSESFGEGYTFGSGTRLTVV.

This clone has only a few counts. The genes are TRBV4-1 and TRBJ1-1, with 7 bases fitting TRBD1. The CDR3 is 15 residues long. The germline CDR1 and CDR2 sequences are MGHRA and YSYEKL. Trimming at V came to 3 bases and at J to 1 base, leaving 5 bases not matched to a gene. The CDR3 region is CASSHRQGTNTEAFF. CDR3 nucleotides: TGCGCCAGCAGCCATAGACAGGGAACGAACACTGAAGCTTTCTTT.

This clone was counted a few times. CDR3 region: CASSLALGQGTGELFF. Here the CDR3 DNA reads TGTGCCAGCAGCTTAGCGCTGGGACAGGGGACCGGGGAGCTGTTTTTT. The V and J genes are TRBV7-9 and TRBJ2-2; 10 positions agree with TRBD1. The CDR3 contains 16 residues. Germline V lookup: CDR1 SEHNR, CDR2 FQNEAQ (reference sequence). The trim removed 0 bases at V and 5 bases at J, leaving 3 bases unmatched.

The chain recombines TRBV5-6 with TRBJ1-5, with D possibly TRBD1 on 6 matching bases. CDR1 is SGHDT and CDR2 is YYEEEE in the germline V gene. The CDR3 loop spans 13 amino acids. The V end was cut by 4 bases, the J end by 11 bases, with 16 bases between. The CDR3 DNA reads TGTGCCAGCAGCAGGGGGACCGTAAGTACCCAGCATTTT. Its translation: CASSRGTVSTQHF.

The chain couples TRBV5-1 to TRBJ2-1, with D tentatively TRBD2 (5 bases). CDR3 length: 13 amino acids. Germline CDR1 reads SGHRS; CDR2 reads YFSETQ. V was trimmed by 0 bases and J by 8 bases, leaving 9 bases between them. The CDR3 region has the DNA TGCGCCAGCAGCTTGGCCTTCGGGGATGAGCAGTTCTTC. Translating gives CASSLAFGDEQFF.

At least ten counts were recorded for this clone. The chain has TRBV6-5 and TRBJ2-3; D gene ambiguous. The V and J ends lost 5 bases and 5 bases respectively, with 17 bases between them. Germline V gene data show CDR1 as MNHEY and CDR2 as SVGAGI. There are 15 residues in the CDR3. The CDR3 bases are TGTGCCAGCAGTGGTCGACCTACGGTTGGAGATACGCAGTATTTT. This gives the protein CASSGRPTVGDTQYF.

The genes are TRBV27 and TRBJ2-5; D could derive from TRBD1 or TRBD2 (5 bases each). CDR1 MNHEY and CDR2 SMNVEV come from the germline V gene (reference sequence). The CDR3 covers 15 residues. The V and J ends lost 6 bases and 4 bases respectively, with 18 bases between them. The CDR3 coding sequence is TGTGCCAGCAGCCCTGGGACGGTGAAAGGAGAGACCCAGTACTTC. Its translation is CASSPGTVKGETQYF.

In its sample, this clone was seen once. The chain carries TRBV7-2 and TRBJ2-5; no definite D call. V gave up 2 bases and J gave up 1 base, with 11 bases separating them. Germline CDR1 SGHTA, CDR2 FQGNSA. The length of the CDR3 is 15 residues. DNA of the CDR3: TGTGCCAGCAGCTTAATCGCGTCGGCCCAAGAGACCCAGTACTTC. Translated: CASSLIASAQETQYF.

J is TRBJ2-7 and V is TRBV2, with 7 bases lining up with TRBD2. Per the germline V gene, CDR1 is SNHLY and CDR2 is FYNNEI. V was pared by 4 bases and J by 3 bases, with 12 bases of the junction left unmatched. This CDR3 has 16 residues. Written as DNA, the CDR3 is TGTGCCAGCAGTGGGGGTGGGAGCGGGACCAACTACGAGCAGTACTTC. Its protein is CASSGGGSGTNYEQYF.

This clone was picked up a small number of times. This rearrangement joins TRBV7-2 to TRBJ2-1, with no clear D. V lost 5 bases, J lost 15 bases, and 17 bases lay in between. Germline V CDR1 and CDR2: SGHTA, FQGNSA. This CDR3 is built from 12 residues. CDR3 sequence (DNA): TGTGCCAGCAGCAAACCGGCCTCAAATCTGTTCTTC. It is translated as CASSKPASNLFF. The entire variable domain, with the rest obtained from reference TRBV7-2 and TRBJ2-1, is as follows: GAGVSQSPSNKVTEKGKDVELRCDPISGHTALYWYRQSLGQGLEFLIYFQGNSAPDKSGLPSDRFSAERTGGSVSTLTIQRTQQEDSAVYLCASSKPASNLFFGPGTRLTVL.

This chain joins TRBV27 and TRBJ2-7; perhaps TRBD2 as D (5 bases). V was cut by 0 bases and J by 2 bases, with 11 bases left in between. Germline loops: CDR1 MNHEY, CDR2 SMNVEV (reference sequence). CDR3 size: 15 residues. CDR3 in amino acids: CASSLSPAETYEQYF. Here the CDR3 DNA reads TGTGCCAGCAGTTTATCGCCAGCGGAGACCTACGAGCAGTACTTC.